A single sample is the source of the 28 T cell receptor beta chains below, sequenced in a study of Ad26.COV2.S vaccination and SARS-CoV-2 variants (TCRdb year 2021). The library was produced with the immunoSEQ multiplex PCR assay. In TCRdb, the immuneACCESS table is reduced to in-frame sequences with V and J assigned. These tables do not hold every clone; where another copy was compared, an unresolved V gene accounts for under half, and the others remain unexplained. Across this sample there are about 98,000 clones, with around 80% seen only once. The top ten constitute 17% of the sample. The label giving this sample's time point can be read as: individuals recovered from natural SARS-CoV-2 infection. The specimen was peripheral blood, collected after recovery from COVID-19. These receptors all come from a human donor who had recovered from COVID-19.

The chain joins TRBV24-1 to TRBJ2-7; TRBD1 or TRBD2 may be the D gene (5 bases each). The V gene's germline CDR1 is KGHDR and CDR2 SFDVKD. The CDR3 covers 12 residues. V lost 4 bases and J 12 bases, leaving 15 bases between the germline ends. CDR3 sequence reads: CATSDTGASTYF. The DNA of the CDR3 is TGTGCCACCAGTGACACCGGGGCAAGCACGTACTTC.

As concerns this clone: Here the CDR3 omits its conserved ending phenylalanine or tryptophan, so a read error is the likely source. Because the CDR3's place on the DNA is in doubt, the DNA is left out and the CDR3 is given as listed by TCRdb. This sequence joins TRBV7-3 and TRBJ1-1; the D call TRBD1 from the table was never checked on the DNA. Germline CDR1 and CDR2: SGHTA and FQGTGA. The CDR3 adds up to 13 amino acids, both ends counted. Here the CDR3 reads CASSLNQGEQVFA.

This chain joins TRBV12-3 or TRBV12-4 and TRBJ1-6; unclear D gene. CDR3 length: 13 amino acids. The V end was cut by 7 bases, the J end by 7 bases, with 11 bases between. The CDR3 sequence is CASKPGQNSPLHF. Here the CDR3 DNA reads TGTGCCAGCAAGCCCGGGCAAAATTCACCCCTCCACTTT.

The genes are TRBV5-1 and TRBJ2-5, with TRBD2 matching 7 bases. V was pared by 4 bases and J by 4 bases, with 4 bases of the junction left unmatched. From germline, CDR1 is SGHRS and CDR2 YFSETQ. CDR3 length: 13 residues. DNA of the CDR3: TGCGCCAGCAGCACGGGGGGTTTAGAGACCCAGTACTTC. It translates to CASSTGGLETQYF.

This sequence joins TRBV18 and TRBJ2-3; D is unresolved. The CDR3 consists of 15 residues. V was shortened by 2 bases and J by 6 bases, with 15 bases between the two germline ends. Germline V gene lookup returns CDR1 KGHSH and CDR2 LQKENI. Here the CDR3 DNA reads TGTGCCAGCTCACCAATTGGACCCCCCAGGGATACGCAGTATTTT. Residues: CASSPIGPPRDTQYF.

This rearrangement joins TRBV30 to TRBJ2-7, with TRBD1 matching 9 bases. CDR1 is GTSNPN, CDR2 SVGIG, per germline (reference sequence). Unmatched junction bases numbered 8, after V lost 4 bases and J lost 4 bases. This CDR3 is built from 14 residues. CDR3 amino acids: CAWTFRDRVYEQYF. The CDR3 region has the DNA TGTGCCTGGACTTTCCGGGACAGGGTGTACGAGCAGTACTTC.

This clone was seen only a few times. The rearrangement links TRBV7-9 to TRBJ2-7; D may be TRBD1 (6 bases). The germline V gene encodes CDR1 SEHNR and CDR2 FQNEAQ (reference sequence). This CDR3 is built from 16 residues. The V end was cut by 5 bases, the J end by 4 bases, with 21 bases between. The CDR3 DNA follows: TGTGCCAGCAGCCCGAGGGAAAGGGGGATGGCATACGAGCAGTACTTC. The encoded protein is CASSPRERGMAYEQYF.

This clone has only one observation. V and J are TRBV18 and TRBJ1-6; no clear D. V dropped 3 bases and J dropped 10 bases, with 4 bases sitting between them. This CDR3 contains 11 residues. Germline V gene lookup returns CDR1 KGHSH and CDR2 LQKENI. CDR3 DNA sequence: TGTGCCAGCTCACCGGGGTCACCCCTCCACTTT. It encodes CASSPGSPLHF.

This sequence joins TRBV6-1 and TRBJ1-1, with TRBD1 as a possible D gene (6 bases). Germline assignment: CDR1 MNHNS and CDR2 SASEGT. The CDR3 extends over 14 amino acids. V was trimmed by 2 bases and J by 5 bases, leaving 12 bases between them. The CDR3 DNA follows: TGTGCCAGCAGTGAAAAGGGCAGGGGAACTGAAGCTTTCTTT. This gives the protein CASSEKGRGTEAFF.

This clone was counted only a few times. The V gene is TRBV19, the J gene TRBJ2-6; unclear D gene. V dropped 8 bases and J dropped 12 bases, with 8 bases sitting between them. CDR3 length: 10 amino acids. Germline CDR1 and CDR2: LNHDA and SQIVND (reference sequence). CDR3 sequence: CASSAGVLTF. CDR3 nucleotide sequence: TGTGCCAGTTCAGCAGGCGTCCTGACTTTC.

Concerning this clone itself: Other nucleotide sequences from this sample produce the same CDR3. The J gene is TRBJ1-3, the V gene TRBV6-5, with TRBD1 as a possible D gene (5 bases). CDR3 length: 15 residues. Looked up from germline, CDR1 is MNHEY and CDR2 is SVGAGI. V lost 6 bases and J lost 3, with 15 bases in between. CDR3 in DNA: TGTGCCAGCAGGAGATCGGGGGACGTTGGAAACACCATATATTTT. It codes for CASRRSGDVGNTIYF.

This sequence joins TRBV5-4 and TRBJ2-7; D possibly corresponds to TRBD2 (7 bases). This CDR3 is built from 17 residues. In germline, CDR1 is SGHNT, CDR2 YYREEE (reference sequence). Trimming stripped 0 bases from V and 0 bases from J, with 16 bases between. The CDR3 reads CASSLGGRGRSSYEQYF. The CDR3 bases are TGTGCCAGCAGCTTGGGGGGGCGGGGGCGTAGCTCCTACGAGCAGTACTTC. Combining the CDR3 with reference TRBV5-4 and TRBJ2-7 gives the whole variable domain ETGVTQSPTHLIKTRGQQVTLRCSSQSGHNTVSWYQQALGQGPQFIFQYYREEENGRGNFPPRFSGLQFPNYSSELNVNALELDDSALYLCASSLGGRGRSSYEQYFGPGTRLTVT.

V is TRBV9 and J is TRBJ2-1; 8 nucleotides line up with TRBD2. CDR3 length: 15 amino acids. V lost 1 base and J lost 7; bases outside the gene matches: 7. Germline CDR1 is SGDLS and CDR2 is YYNGEE. CDR3 bases: TGTGCCAGCAGCGTATACGCGGGGGGAAGGAATGAGCAGTTCTTC. Translated, it gives CASSVYAGGRNEQFF.

The chain has TRBV5-1 and TRBJ1-1; D unresolved. CDR3 length equals 13 residues. Germline V gene sequence: CDR1 SGHRS, CDR2 YFSETQ. V dropped 6 bases and J dropped 2 bases, with 11 bases sitting between them. The CDR3 loop reads CASKGGKNTEAFF. CDR3 nucleotide sequence: TGCGCCAGCAAAGGCGGCAAAAACACTGAAGCTTTCTTT.

This clone was counted only a few times. The J gene is TRBJ2-3, the V gene TRBV4-2; a possible D gene is TRBD2 (5 bases). V lost 0 bases and J lost 8, with 15 bases in between. This CDR3 comprises 15 residues. CDR1 is LGHNA, CDR2 YNFKEQ, per germline. The CDR3 sequence is CASSQDLSGSGTQYF. The CDR3 DNA follows: TGTGCCAGCAGCCAAGATCTCAGCGGTTCGGGTACGCAGTATTTT.

The V call is TRBV4-1, the J call TRBJ2-1; tentatively, D is TRBD2 (5 bases). V was clipped by 4 bases and J by 7 bases, with 5 bases between them. The CDR3 length is 11 residues. Looked up from germline, CDR1 is MGHRA and CDR2 is YSYEKL. The CDR3 nucleotides read TGCGCCAGCAGCCGCGGGAATGAGCAGTTCTTC. Translating gives CASSRGNEQFF.

The rearrangement uses TRBV10-3 and TRBJ2-3; a possible D gene is TRBD2 (5 bases). V dropped 2 bases and J dropped 2 bases, with 11 bases sitting between them. The CDR3 contains 15 residues. In germline, CDR1 is ENHRY, CDR2 SYGVKD. CDR3 residues: CAISEGLSNTDTQYF. As DNA, the CDR3 is TGTGCCATCAGTGAGGGACTCTCAAACACAGATACGCAGTATTTT.

J is TRBJ1-2 and V is TRBV4-1; TRBD1 might be the D (5 bases). V lost 1 base to trimming and J lost 2 bases, with 11 bases between them. The CDR3 length is 15 residues. CDR1 is MGHRA and CDR2 is YSYEKL in the germline V gene. CDR3 nucleotide sequence: TGCGCCAGCAGCCAAGGACAGAAACCCAACTATGGCTACACCTTC. Translation: CASSQGQKPNYGYTF.

A few counts support this clone. The chain has TRBV9 and TRBJ2-2; D perhaps matches TRBD1 (5 bases). The CDR3 spans 15 residues. CDR1 is SGDLS and CDR2 is YYNGEE in the germline V gene. V gave up 3 bases and J gave up 2 bases, with 11 bases separating them. CDR3 amino acids: CASSAWGSNTGELFF. In DNA form, the CDR3 reads TGTGCCAGCAGCGCATGGGGCAGTAACACCGGGGAGCTGTTTTTT.

The sample holds a few counts of this clone. J is TRBJ2-3 and V is TRBV2, with D possibly matching TRBD1 (5 bases). Trimming shortened V by 2 bases and J by 3 bases, and 12 bases separated the two germline ends. Germline V lookup: CDR1 SNHLY, CDR2 FYNNEI. The CDR3 runs 15 residues. The CDR3 protein is CASSEPQGLTDTQYF. In nucleotides, the CDR3 is TGTGCCAGCAGTGAACCGCAGGGTTTGACAGATACGCAGTATTTT. Drawing the rest from reference TRBV2 and TRBJ2-3, the complete variable domain is EPEVTQTPSHQVTQMGQEVILRCVPISNHLYFYWYRQILGQKVEFLVSFYNNEISEKSEIFDDQFSVERPDGSNFTLKIRSTKLEDSAMYFCASSEPQGLTDTQYFGPGTRLTVL.

The chain employs TRBV15 and TRBJ1-3; 7 bases fit TRBD1. Germline trimming cut 5 bases from V and 0 bases from J; bases unmatched to any gene: 1. The CDR3 is made up of 14 amino acids. Germline V gene data show CDR1 as LNHNV and CDR2 as YYDKDF (reference sequence). This chain's CDR3 is CATSQGDSGNTIYF. The CDR3, as DNA: TGTGCCACCAGCCAGGGGGACTCTGGAAACACCATATATTTT. Full variable domain (rest looked up from reference TRBV15 and TRBJ1-3): DAMVIQNPRYQVTQFGKPVTLSCSQTLNHNVMYWYQQKSSQAPKLLFHYYDKDFNNEADTPDNFQSRRPNTSFCFLDIRSPGLGDTAMYLCATSQGDSGNTIYFGEGSWLTVV.

The CDR3 region is CASSLGKGDYEQYF. The CDR3, as DNA: TGTGCCAGCAGCTTAGGTAAAGGGGACTACGAGCAGTACTTC. The rearrangement joins TRBV7-9 to TRBJ2-7; D perhaps matches TRBD1 (5 bases). Germline V gene lookup returns CDR1 SEHNR and CDR2 FQNEAQ (reference sequence). V shed 1 base and J shed 3 bases, with 10 bases lying between them. CDR3 size: 14 residues. Complete variable domain (other parts from reference TRBV7-9 and TRBJ2-7): DTGVSQNPRHKITKRGQNVTFRCDPISEHNRLYWYRQTLGQGPEFLTYFQNEAQLEKSRLLSDRFSAERPKGSFSTLEIQRTEQGDSAMYLCASSLGKGDYEQYFGPGTRLTVT.

This chain connects TRBV7-2 to TRBJ2-5, with a tentative D call TRBD1 (6 bases). Trimming shortened V by 2 bases and J by 3 bases, and 10 bases separated the two germline ends. Germline V gene data show CDR1 as SGHTA and CDR2 as FQGNSA. The CDR3 is 14 amino acids. The CDR3 here is CASSLRSGEETQYF. In DNA, the CDR3 is TGTGCCAGCAGCTTACGGTCAGGGGAAGAGACCCAGTACTTC.

The chain couples TRBV15 to TRBJ1-3; D is possibly TRBD1 (6 bases). The V end was cut by 0 bases, the J end by 3 bases, with 9 bases between. The CDR3 contains 15 residues. The germline V gene encodes CDR1 LNHNV and CDR2 YYDKDF (reference sequence). Written as DNA, the CDR3 is TGTGCCACCAGCAGAGACAGGGGTGATGGAAACACCATATATTTT. This gives the protein CATSRDRGDGNTIYF.

The genes are TRBV5-1 and TRBJ1-1, with D possibly being TRBD1 (6 bases). The germline V gene encodes CDR1 SGHRS and CDR2 YFSETQ. Between the trimmed V and J ends, which lost 3 bases and 2 bases, there was a span of 11 bases. The CDR3 contains 14 residues. The CDR3 nucleotides are TGCGCCAGCAGCTCCGGACAGCCCAACACTGAAGCTTTCTTT. Its protein is CASSSGQPNTEAFF. Complete variable domain (other parts from reference TRBV5-1 and TRBJ1-1): KAGVTQTPRYLIKTRGQQVTLSCSPISGHRSVSWYQQTPGQGLQFLFEYFSETQRNKGNFPGRFSGRQFSNSRSEMNVSTLELGDSALYLCASSSGQPNTEAFFGQGTRLTVV.

The V call is TRBV28, the J call TRBJ1-6; D uncertain. The ends were cut back, 6 bases at V and 7 bases at J, with 13 bases in the middle. This CDR3 contains 14 residues. Germline CDR1 MDHEN, CDR2 SYDVKM. The CDR3 here is CASSLLGWNSPLHF. The CDR3, as DNA: TGTGCCAGCAGCCTCTTGGGGTGGAATTCACCCCTCCACTTT.

J is TRBJ2-5 and V is TRBV3-1 (or the pseudogene TRBV3-2); D tentatively fits TRBD1 or TRBD2 (6 bases each). The length of the CDR3 is 15 residues. The germline CDR1 and CDR2 sequences are LGHDT and YNNKEL (reference sequence). Between the trimmed V and J ends, which lost 5 bases and 6 bases, there was a span of 19 bases. The CDR3 protein is CASSVGGPGGKTQYF. The CDR3 DNA is TGTGCCAGCAGCGTCGGGGGCCCTGGGGGTAAGACCCAGTACTTC.

The chain joins TRBV7-2 to TRBJ2-7; 8 bases agree with TRBD1. With V trimmed by 1 base and J by 4 bases, 6 bases remained unmatched. The CDR3 is 15 residues long. The germline V gene has CDR1 SGHTA and CDR2 FQGNSA. This CDR3 is CASSLGGQGRYEQYF. CDR3 DNA sequence: TGTGCCAGCAGCTTAGGTGGACAGGGAAGATACGAGCAGTACTTC.